These 30 T cell receptor beta chains originate from one sample sequenced in a study of Ad26.COV2.S vaccination and SARS-CoV-2 variants. Only in-frame clones appear in the TCRdb table, and some are missing; sequencing was by immunoSEQ multiplex PCR. This sample carries over 110,000 clones, about nine tenths of them seen once, and the ten largest clones take around 5%. The starting material was peripheral blood, obtained after recovery from COVID-19. The source of these receptors is a human donor who had recovered from COVID-19.

Details on this clone: The junction departs from germline at one end; a sequencing error may be responsible. This sequence joins TRBV7-7 and TRBJ1-4, with unresolved D. The CDR3 extends over 17 amino acids. The V gene's germline CDR1 is SSHAT and CDR2 FNYEAQ (reference sequence). The CDR3 region is CASSFLTSRGSNEKLFF. The CDR3 DNA sequence: TGTGCTAGCAGCTTCTTGACCTCCCGGGGATCTAATGAAAAACTGTTTTTT.

The gene calls are TRBV12-3 or TRBV12-4 and TRBJ2-7, with 8 bases aligning to TRBD2. The CDR3 extends over 13 amino acids. V lost 4 bases and J lost 3; bases outside the gene matches: 2. CDR3: CASSSGGYYEQYF. CDR3 DNA: TGTGCCAGCAGTTCGGGGGGGTACTACGAGCAGTACTTC.

The chain combines TRBV12-5 with TRBJ2-5; 8 nucleotides agree with TRBD1. Looked up from germline, CDR1 is LGHNT and CDR2 is FRNRAP. The V segment lost 1 base and the J segment 7 bases; nucleotides outside the gene matches: 8. The CDR3 sequence is 15 residues long. The CDR3, as DNA: TGTGCTAGTGGTTTGGGGGACAGGACACGAGGGACCCAGTACTTC. As protein: CASGLGDRTRGTQYF. The full variable domain, in which reference TRBV12-5 and TRBJ2-5 provide the parts outside the CDR3, is DARVTQTPRHKVTEMGQEVTMRCQPILGHNTVFWYRQTMMQGLELLAYFRNRAPLDDSGMPKDRFSAEMPDATLATLKIQPSEPRDSAVYFCASGLGDRTRGTQYFGPGTRLLVL.

The chain employs TRBV7-2 and TRBJ1-5; D may be TRBD1 (5 bases). Germline V gene sequence: CDR1 SGHTA, CDR2 FQGNSA. The V end lost 1 base, the J end lost 3 bases, and 7 bases lay between the germline ends. The CDR3 totals 14 residues. In DNA form, the CDR3 reads TGTGCCAGCAGCTTAGGGGGGTTCAATCAGCCCCAGCATTTT. Its translation is CASSLGGFNQPQHF.

The rearrangement joins TRBV18 to TRBJ1-2; D might be TRBD1 (5 bases). Trimming took 1 base from V and 3 from J, leaving 18 bases between them. The germline V gene has CDR1 KGHSH and CDR2 LQKENI. CDR3 size: 17 residues. This CDR3 is CASSPLKFLGLHYGYTF. The CDR3 DNA is TGTGCCAGCTCACCACTCAAGTTTTTGGGACTGCACTATGGCTACACCTTC.

The chain uses TRBV11-3 and TRBJ2-1; TRBD2 matches 15 bases. CDR3 length: 16 residues. V lost 5 bases to trimming and J lost 7 bases; unmatched junction nucleotides: 6. Germline CDR1 is SGHNT and CDR2 is YENEEA. CDR3 DNA sequence: TGTGCCAGCAGCCCCGGACTAGCGGGGGGGATTAATGAGCAGTTCTTC. Translating gives CASSPGLAGGINEQFF.

In its sample, this clone was seen once. The chain carries TRBV3-1 (or the pseudogene TRBV3-2) and TRBJ1-2; D is unresolved. The CDR3 runs 13 residues. The germline V gene encodes CDR1 LGHDT and CDR2 YNNKEL (reference sequence). Trimming removed 0 bases from V and 7 bases from J, with 9 bases in between. This chain's CDR3 is CASSQEVVPGYTF. The CDR3 DNA follows: TGTGCCAGCAGCCAAGAAGTGGTTCCTGGCTACACCTTC.

The chain couples TRBV18 to TRBJ2-1; no definite D call. The V end was cut by 2 bases, the J end by 4 bases, with 9 bases between. The CDR3 is made up of 14 amino acids. Germline CDR1 and CDR2: KGHSH and LQKENI. The CDR3 DNA is TGTGCCAGCTCACCAGAGGTCGTTTACAATGAGCAGTTCTTC. It yields the protein CASSPEVVYNEQFF.

V gene TRBV6-2 or TRBV6-3 combines with J gene TRBJ2-7; TRBD1 matches 8 bases. With 5 bases clipped from V and 2 bases from J, the junction kept 2 bases outside the gene matches. CDR3 size: 13 residues. The germline V gene has CDR1 MNHEY and CDR2 SVGEGT. DNA of the CDR3: TGTGCCAGCAGTGGGGACAGGCCCTACGAGCAGTACTTC. Amino acids: CASSGDRPYEQYF.

This chain uses TRBV28 with TRBJ2-5; D remains unclear. Germline V gene sequence: CDR1 MDHEN, CDR2 SYDVKM. The CDR3 runs to 12 residues. V was cut by 2 bases and J by 1 base, with 2 bases left in between. CDR3 DNA: TGTGCCAGCAGTTTAGTCCAAGAGACCCAGTACTTC. Translation gives CASSLVQETQYF.

The V gene is TRBV4-3, the J gene TRBJ2-7; D is ambiguous. CDR3 size: 15 residues. Per the germline V gene, CDR1 is LGHNA and CDR2 is YSLEER. The V and J ends lost 3 bases and 1 base respectively, with 13 bases between them. Written as DNA, the CDR3 is TGCGCCAGCAGCCACACACCCGGATTTTCCTACGAGCAGTACTTC. Amino acids: CASSHTPGFSYEQYF.

The chain recombines TRBV4-1 with TRBJ1-1, with 7 positions matching TRBD1. After removal of 4 bases from V and 4 bases from J, the junction contained 6 bases not matched to a gene. This CDR3 region has 14 residues. Per the germline V gene, CDR1 is MGHRA and CDR2 is YSYEKL. CDR3 DNA sequence: TGCGCCAGCAGCCTCACCCCAGGGGGCACTGAAGCTTTCTTT. Translated: CASSLTPGGTEAFF.

The chain is built from TRBV15 and TRBJ1-1; D uncertain. Between the trimmed V and J ends, which lost 0 bases and 4 bases, there was a span of 12 bases. Looked up from germline, CDR1 is LNHNV and CDR2 is YYDKDF (reference sequence). CDR3 length: 15 amino acids. The CDR3 region is CATSRDRRWGTEAFF. The CDR3 DNA reads as TGTGCCACCAGCAGAGATAGGCGGTGGGGCACTGAAGCTTTCTTT.

With regard to this clone: Within the sample, other DNA sequences also encode this same CDR3. V gene TRBV3-1 (or the pseudogene TRBV3-2) combines with J gene TRBJ2-1; D is uncertain. The germline V and J ends were trimmed by 4 bases and 5 bases, with 3 bases remaining between them. The germline gives CDR1 LGHDT, CDR2 YNNKEL (reference sequence). The CDR3 extends over 11 amino acids. The CDR3 loop is CASSLNNEQFF. The CDR3 DNA sequence: TGTGCCAGCAGCCTCAACAATGAGCAGTTCTTC.

V and J are TRBV6-2 or TRBV6-3 and TRBJ1-1; D perhaps matches TRBD1 (6 bases). The CDR3 covers 15 residues. CDR1 and CDR2 from the germline V gene are MNHEY and SVGEGT. V was cut by 6 bases and J by 8 bases, with 22 bases left in between. CDR3 loop: CASSHSRGGGSEAFF. CDR3 sequence (DNA): TGTGCCAGCAGCCACTCCCGGGGAGGGGGAAGCGAAGCTTTCTTT.

The chain employs TRBV7-2 and TRBJ2-7; D not resolved. V lost 4 bases and J lost 3, with 10 bases in between. There are 13 residues in the CDR3. Germline CDR1 is SGHTA and CDR2 is FQGNSA. The CDR3 region has the DNA TGTGCCAGCAGCTACTTCCTTCGCTACGAGCAGTACTTC. Translation: CASSYFLRYEQYF.

Here the CDR3 reads CASSVGLAGATDTQYF. The DNA of the CDR3 is TGTGCCAGTAGTGTCGGGCTAGCGGGGGCCACAGATACGCAGTATTTT. The J gene is TRBJ2-3, the V gene TRBV19, with 10 bases identical to TRBD2. The junction had 7 bases not matched to a gene; V was cut back by 5 bases and J by 2 bases. Germline V lookup: CDR1 LNHDA, CDR2 SQIVND (reference sequence). This CDR3 has 16 residues.

The V call is TRBV28, the J call TRBJ2-5, with a weak D call TRBD1 (6 bases). The germline V gene has CDR1 MDHEN and CDR2 SYDVKM. The ends were cut back, 5 bases at V and 5 bases at J, with 15 bases in the middle. This CDR3 is 14 amino acids long. The CDR3, as DNA: TGTGCCAGCAGTACCCGCAGGGGAGCGGAGACCCAGTACTTC. As protein: CASSTRRGAETQYF.

Points on this clone: The CDR3 end shows no conserved phenylalanine or tryptophan, and so a read error is likely. The DNA is omitted, as the CDR3 cannot be located on it reliably, and the CDR3 follows TCRdb's listing. The chain joins TRBV5-1 to TRBJ1-1. The CDR3 has 12 residues if both end residues are counted. The germline V gene encodes CDR1 SGHRS and CDR2 YFSETQ. The CDR3 spells CASSCDARSLGS.

V and J are TRBV6-2 or TRBV6-3 and TRBJ1-5; D unresolved. Germline V gene sequence: CDR1 MNHEY, CDR2 SVGEGT. CDR3 length: 15 amino acids. V lost 4 bases and J lost 4, with 14 bases in between. This CDR3 reads CASSFRRPRNQPQHF. The CDR3 coding sequence is TGTGCCAGCAGTTTCAGGAGACCTCGAAATCAGCCCCAGCATTTT.

The genes are TRBV6-5 and TRBJ1-5; 9 bases align to TRBD1. The CDR3 runs to 12 residues. J gave up 13 bases and V 6 bases, and 7 bases lay outside the gene matches. Germline lookup yields CDR1 MNHEY and CDR2 SVGAGI. The CDR3 reads CASRGTGTPQHF. The CDR3, as DNA: TGTGCCAGCAGGGGGACAGGGACACCTCAGCATTTT.

V gene TRBV7-8 combines with J gene TRBJ1-3, with D unclear. Trimming took off 2 bases at V and 4 bases at J, with 9 bases between the two ends. This CDR3 has 14 residues. Looked up from germline, CDR1 is SGHVS and CDR2 is FQNEAQ. CDR3 bases: TGTGCCAGCAGCTTAAGTAGATCCGGAAACACCATATATTTT. Encoded protein: CASSLSRSGNTIYF. Drawing the rest from reference TRBV7-8 and TRBJ1-3, the complete variable domain is GAGVSQSPRYKVAKRGQDVALRCDPISGHVSLFWYQQALGQGPEFLTYFQNEAQLDKSGLPSDRFFAERPEGSVSTLKIQRTQQEDSAVYLCASSLSRSGNTIYFGEGSWLTVV.

The genes are TRBV5-1 and TRBJ1-4, with a weak D call TRBD1 (5 bases). Germline values: CDR1 SGHRS, CDR2 YFSETQ. The germline V and J ends were trimmed by 2 bases and 2 bases, with 10 bases remaining between them. This CDR3 is built from 15 residues. CDR3 bases: TGCGCCAGCAGCTTTGGGGGAACCACTAATGAAAAACTGTTTTTT. It codes for CASSFGGTTNEKLFF.

The chain recombines TRBV7-3 with TRBJ2-7, with TRBD2 identical over 13 bases. The J segment lost 3 bases and the V segment lost 1 base, leaving 24 bases of the junction unmatched. The CDR3 consists of 23 residues. The germline V gene encodes CDR1 SGHTA and CDR2 FQGTGA. Written as DNA, the CDR3 is TGTGCCAGCAGCTTAATTGGGCAGGGTATACTAGCGGGGGGGCGTATTCCCGACTACGAGCAGTACTTC. Protein sequence: CASSLIGQGILAGGRIPDYEQYF. Variable domain in full (rest from reference TRBV7-3 and TRBJ2-7): GAGVSQTPSNKVTEKGKYVELRCDPISGHTALYWYRQSLGQGPEFLIYFQGTGAADDSGLPNDRFFAVRPEGSVSTLKIQRTERGDSAVYLCASSLIGQGILAGGRIPDYEQYFGPGTRLTVT.

The chain has TRBV6-6 and TRBJ2-3; D is possibly TRBD1 (5 bases). Trimming pared 1 base from V and 0 bases from J, leaving 11 bases between. In germline, CDR1 is MNHNY, CDR2 SVGAGI (reference sequence). This CDR3 has 16 amino acids. The CDR3 region is CASSYYWGGSTDTQYF. DNA of the CDR3: TGTGCCAGCAGTTACTACTGGGGCGGAAGCACAGATACGCAGTATTTT.

This chain joins TRBV4-3 and TRBJ2-2; tentatively, D is TRBD1 or TRBD2 (5 bases each). Germline values: CDR1 LGHNA, CDR2 YSLEER. This CDR3 region has 17 residues. V was shortened by 2 bases and J by 5 bases, with 18 bases between the two germline ends. CDR3 residues: CASSQRFFDGATGELFF. In nucleotides, the CDR3 is TGCGCCAGCAGCCAAAGGTTCTTCGACGGGGCTACCGGGGAGCTGTTTTTT.

The V call is TRBV3-1 (or the pseudogene TRBV3-2), the J call TRBJ2-7; no reliable D call. Looked up from germline, CDR1 is LGHDT and CDR2 is YNNKEL (reference sequence). The V end was cut by 0 bases, the J end by 3 bases, with 6 bases between. The CDR3 loop spans 13 amino acids. The CDR3 region is CASSQDPLYEQYF. As DNA, the CDR3 is TGTGCCAGCAGCCAAGATCCCCTCTACGAGCAGTACTTC.

V usage is TRBV28 and J usage is TRBJ2-1; 8 nucleotides agree with TRBD1. Germline V gives CDR1 MDHEN, CDR2 SYDVKM. With V trimmed by 8 bases and J by 5 bases, 5 bases remained unmatched. This CDR3 has 13 amino acids. DNA of the CDR3: TGTGCCAGCCGAGACAGGGGCCACAATGAGCAGTTCTTC. It encodes CASRDRGHNEQFF.

This CDR3 is CASSEFGGNYGYTF. The DNA of the CDR3 is TGTGCCAGCAGTGAATTCGGGGGGAACTATGGCTACACCTTC. The chain carries TRBV2 and TRBJ1-2; D possibly corresponds to TRBD1 (5 bases). The germline CDR1 and CDR2 sequences are SNHLY and FYNNEI. Trimming stripped 2 bases from V and 2 bases from J, with 9 bases between. The CDR3 runs 14 residues.

The chain employs TRBV11-2 and TRBJ2-7, with no clear D. V was clipped by 5 bases and J by 4 bases, with 12 bases between them. The CDR3 is made up of 13 amino acids. In germline, CDR1 is SGHAT, CDR2 FQNNGV. The CDR3 is CASSLSTRYEQYF. Written as DNA, the CDR3 is TGTGCCAGCAGCCTGAGTACAAGGTACGAGCAGTACTTC.